The T cell receptor beta chain under discussion was sequenced for a study of blood T cell repertoires in COVID-19. The repertoire was sequenced with immunoSEQ multiplex PCR; TCRdb's copy has only in-frame clones and lacks some. The sample records 350,000 to 500,000 clones, roughly 90% being singletons. The source is a woman aged 18-29 years who had been exposed to COVID-19. Sequenced input: PBMCs or T cells enriched from blood (not recorded which).

Here the CDR3 DNA reads TGTGCCAGCAGCTTGTTTCGGGGGGCGAGCACAGATACGCAGTATTTT. It specifies CASSLFRGASTDTQYF. The chain joins TRBV5-5 to TRBJ2-3; D possibly corresponds to TRBD2 (7 bases). The CDR3 runs 16 residues. Trimming stripped 1 base from V and 0 bases from J, with 12 bases between. Germline loops: CDR1 SGHKS, CDR2 YYEKEE (reference sequence).